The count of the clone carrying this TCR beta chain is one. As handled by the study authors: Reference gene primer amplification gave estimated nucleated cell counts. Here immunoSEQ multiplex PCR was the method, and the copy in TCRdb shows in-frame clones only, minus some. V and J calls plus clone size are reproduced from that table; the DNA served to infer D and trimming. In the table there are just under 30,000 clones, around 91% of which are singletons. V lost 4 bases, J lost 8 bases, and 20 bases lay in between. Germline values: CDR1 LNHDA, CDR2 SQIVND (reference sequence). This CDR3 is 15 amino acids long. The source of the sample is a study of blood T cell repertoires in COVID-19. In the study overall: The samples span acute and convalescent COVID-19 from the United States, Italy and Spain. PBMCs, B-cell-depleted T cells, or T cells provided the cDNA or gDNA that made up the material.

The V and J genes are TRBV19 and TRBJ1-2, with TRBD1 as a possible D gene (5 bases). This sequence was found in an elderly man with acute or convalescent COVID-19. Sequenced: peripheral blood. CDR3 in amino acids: CASSTRTVGTLGYTF. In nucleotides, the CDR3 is TGTGCCAGTAGTACTCGGACGGTCGGGACTTTGGGCTACACCTTC.